This record looks at one T cell receptor (beta chain) sequence and its context. The antigen remains unidentified. These data are taken from a study of CD8 T cells in ankylosing spondylitis. Regarding the study as a whole: Significantly higher representation of disease-linked clones was reported for matched ankylosing spondylitis synovial fluid. A motif of fewer than ten highly homologous TCR beta variants was seen as apparently characteristic of ankylosing spondylitis blood.

The CDR3 contains 14 residues. CDR1 is LGHNA, CDR2 YNFKEQ, per germline. Trimming pared 4 bases from V and 8 bases from J, leaving 14 bases between. Molecular-barcoded quantitative 5'-RACE produced these TCR beta libraries. In TCRdb, the 5' RACE reads were re-called with MiXCR into one record per CDR3 protein. The data hold under 250,000 distinct CDR3 sequences, with 32% observed a single time. Sample: blood, either unsorted or a sorted T cell fraction (not recorded which). The chain employs TRBV4-2 and TRBJ1-4, with a tentative D call TRBD1 (5 bases). The receptor was isolated from a male donor with ankylosing spondylitis or in good health (not recorded which). This CDR3 is CASSPQGWGEKLFF. Here the CDR3 DNA reads TGTGCCAGCAGCCCGCAGGGATGGGGGGAAAAACTGTTTTTT.